These 29 T cell receptor beta chains originate from one sample sequenced in a study of OX40 agonist ivuxolimab in advanced cancers. TCRdb's copy holds only in-frame clones and misses some; the assay was immunoSEQ multiplex PCR. The sample records about 72,000 clones, roughly 80% being singletons. The sample here was CD4+ or CD8+ T cells sorted from blood, taken in a trial of the OX40 agonist ivuxolimab. The receptor source for this set is an adult with an advanced solid tumor such as melanoma, head and neck, liver or kidney cancer.

This clone was counted only a few times. The V gene is TRBV6-4, the J gene TRBJ1-2, with D perhaps TRBD1 (5 bases). The V gene's germline CDR1 is MRHNA and CDR2 SNTAGT. The CDR3 runs 14 residues. The V gene lost 6 bases and the J gene lost 8 bases, with 19 bases spanning the gap. In DNA, the CDR3 is TGTGCCAGCAGCCCCGGGACCCTGAGACCGGGCTACACCTTC. Protein: CASSPGTLRPGYTF.

The rearrangement uses TRBV7-9 and TRBJ2-3; 8 bases are a match to TRBD2. V lost 5 bases to trimming and J lost 1 base; unmatched junction nucleotides: 11. The germline V gene has CDR1 SEHNR and CDR2 FQNEAQ (reference sequence). The CDR3 consists of 17 residues. CDR3: CASSPTRGRTGTDTQYF. The CDR3 DNA follows: TGTGCCAGCAGCCCGACTCGCGGGAGGACCGGCACAGATACGCAGTATTTT.

The chain joins TRBV7-8 to TRBJ1-2; 12 nucleotides align to TRBD1. V dropped 3 bases and J dropped 5; count of bases not matched to a gene: 4. Germline CDR1 is SGHVS and CDR2 is FQNEAQ. The CDR3 spans 15 residues. CDR3 residues: CASSFQGQGAYGYTF. CDR3 nucleotide sequence: TGTGCCAGCAGCTTTCAGGGACAGGGGGCTTATGGCTACACCTTC.

The chain uses TRBV5-4 and TRBJ2-5, with D unclear. Germline V gives CDR1 SGHNT, CDR2 YYREEE (reference sequence). Trimming left V 4 bases short and J 0 bases short, with 4 bases between. The CDR3 sequence is 12 residues long. CDR3 in DNA: TGTGCCAGCAGCCAGAACCAAGAGACCCAGTACTTC. Encoded protein: CASSQNQETQYF.

V is TRBV9 and J is TRBJ1-3; D not resolved. The CDR3 has 22 amino acids. Germline values: CDR1 SGDLS, CDR2 YYNGEE. V shed 4 bases and J shed 0 bases, with 32 bases lying between them. The CDR3 coding sequence is TGTGCCAGCAGCCACCCGAGTGTCGGCGACCGGGGATTTTTGGTCTCTGGAAACACCATATATTTT. Translating gives CASSHPSVGDRGFLVSGNTIYF.

This rearrangement joins TRBV4-1 to TRBJ2-7, with TRBD1 matching 10 bases. The CDR3 consists of 17 residues. The V gene's germline CDR1 is MGHRA and CDR2 YSYEKL. V lost 1 base, J lost 1 base, and 7 bases stayed unmatched. The DNA for the CDR3 is TGCGCCAGCAGCCAAGGTATCAGGGACAGGGGTTCCTACGAGCAGTACTTC. Encoded protein: CASSQGIRDRGSYEQYF.

This chain uses TRBV7-8 with TRBJ2-7, with D tentatively TRBD2 (5 bases). Germline CDR1 SGHVS, CDR2 FQNEAQ. Trimming stripped 4 bases from V and 3 bases from J, with 13 bases between. The CDR3 is made up of 14 amino acids. CDR3 coding DNA: TGTGCCAGCAGCTCTTCGGGATCAAGCTACGAGCAGTACTTC. This sequence encodes CASSSSGSSYEQYF.

The rearrangement links TRBV7-3 to TRBJ2-1; 14 bases are a match to TRBD2. The CDR3 is 17 amino acids. Germline V gene lookup returns CDR1 SGHTA and CDR2 FQGTGA. The V and J ends lost 5 bases and 7 bases, in that order; junction bases with no gene match: 10. The CDR3 coding sequence is TGTGCCAGCAGCGAAGGGACTAGCGGGGGTTTTTGGAATGAGCAGTTCTTC. Its protein is CASSEGTSGGFWNEQFF.

The CDR3 loop reads CASSPPSENEQFF. In nucleotides, the CDR3 is TGTGCCAGCTCACCACCTAGCGAGAATGAGCAGTTCTTC. The rearrangement joins TRBV18 to TRBJ2-1; tentative D call: TRBD2 (5 bases). The V end was cut by 0 bases, the J end by 7 bases, with 7 bases between. The CDR3 has 13 amino acids. In germline, CDR1 is KGHSH, CDR2 LQKENI.

The chain employs TRBV9 and TRBJ1-1; weak D call: TRBD1 (5 bases). The CDR3 length is 13 residues. Per germline, CDR1 SGDLS and CDR2 YYNGEE. Trimming removed 0 bases at V and 6 bases at J, with 9 bases between. CDR3 in DNA: TGTGCCAGCAGCGTAGGGGGCCTCCCTGAAGCTTTCTTT. Amino acids: CASSVGGLPEAFF. Looking up the rest from reference TRBV9 and TRBJ1-1 gives the full variable domain: DSGVTQTPKHLITATGQRVTLRCSPRSGDLSVYWYQQSLDQGLQFLIQYYNGEERAKGNILERFSAQQFPDLHSELNLSSLELGDSALYFCASSVGGLPEAFFGQGTRLTVV.

The rearrangement joins TRBV11-2 to TRBJ2-7; D remains ambiguous. The V and J ends lost 1 base and 2 bases respectively, with 6 bases between them. The length of the CDR3 is 13 residues. The germline V gene encodes CDR1 SGHAT and CDR2 FQNNGV. The CDR3 spells CASSLGQTYEQYF. Written as DNA, the CDR3 is TGTGCCAGCAGCTTAGGACAAACCTACGAGCAGTACTTC.

Of note for this clone: The junction differs from germline at one of its ends, possibly a read error. This rearrangement joins TRBV7-7 to TRBJ2-5; 8 nucleotides line up with TRBD2. The germline CDR1 and CDR2 sequences are SSHAT and FNYEAQ (reference sequence). This CDR3 is 15 amino acids long. The CDR3 here is CASSFPGSGVETQYF. For the CDR3, the DNA is TGTGCTAGCAGCTTCCCGGGTAGCGGGGTAGAGACCCAGTACTTC.

The CDR3 coding sequence is TGCGCCAGCAGCCTAGGACGGTACTCTGGGGCCAACGTCCTGACTTTC. This translates into CASSLGRYSGANVLTF. The chain has TRBV5-1 and TRBJ2-6; D gene ambiguous. Germline CDR1 SGHRS, CDR2 YFSETQ. V lost 4 bases and J 0 bases, leaving 11 bases between the germline ends. The CDR3 is 16 residues long.

The rearrangement joins TRBV5-1 to TRBJ2-1; 10 nucleotides align to TRBD2. The CDR3 spans 16 residues. The V gene end was trimmed by 0 bases and the J gene end by 6 bases; junction bases not matched to a gene: 6. CDR1 is SGHRS and CDR2 is YFSETQ in the germline V gene. In nucleotides, the CDR3 is TGCGCCAGCAGCTTGGGTCTAGCGGGAGTTCTCAATGAGCAGTTCTTC. Translated, it gives CASSLGLAGVLNEQFF.

The chain employs TRBV5-4 and TRBJ2-5; either TRBD1 or TRBD2 may fit D (5 bases each). Germline lookup yields CDR1 SGHNT and CDR2 YYREEE (reference sequence). There are 13 residues in the CDR3. Between the trimmed V and J ends, which lost 7 bases and 1 base, there was a span of 11 bases. The CDR3 sequence: CASRQGPQETQYF. The CDR3 nucleotides read TGTGCCAGCCGGCAGGGACCCCAAGAGACCCAGTACTTC.

The chain uses TRBV2 and TRBJ2-6; D call uncertain. The CDR3 sequence is 14 residues long. Trimming removed 8 bases at V and 1 base at J, with 9 bases between. Germline-derived CDR1 and CDR2 are SNHLY and FYNNEI. CDR3 DNA: TGTGCCAGCGCTCCCTCATCTGGGGCCAACGTCCTGACTTTC. Translating gives CASAPSSGANVLTF.

The chain employs TRBV4-2 and TRBJ2-1; 13 bases map to TRBD2. Germline V CDR1 and CDR2: LGHNA, YNFKEQ. J was trimmed by 9 bases and V by 4 bases; bases with no gene match: 9. This CDR3 region has 16 residues. The CDR3: CASSPDTSGRAGEQFF. In DNA, the CDR3 is TGTGCCAGCAGCCCAGATACTAGCGGGAGGGCCGGTGAGCAGTTCTTC.

The V gene is TRBV5-6, the J gene TRBJ2-7; no firm D call. CDR1 SGHDT and CDR2 YYEEEE come from the germline V gene. The CDR3 is 13 amino acids. V lost 4 bases to trimming and J lost 0 bases, with 8 bases between them. The CDR3: CASSPRHSYEQYF. The CDR3 DNA reads TGTGCCAGCAGCCCACGCCACTCCTACGAGCAGTACTTC.

This clone was found a few times. V usage is TRBV7-9 and J usage is TRBJ2-3; unclear D gene. The germline CDR1 and CDR2 sequences are SEHNR and FQNEAQ (reference sequence). V lost 5 bases, J lost 0 bases, and 18 bases lay in between. This CDR3 has 17 amino acids. CDR3 coding DNA: TGTGCCAGCAGCCAATGGGGATACAACCCTAGCACAGATACGCAGTATTTT. Protein product: CASSQWGYNPSTDTQYF. The full variable domain, in which reference TRBV7-9 and TRBJ2-3 provide the parts outside the CDR3, is DTGVSQNPRHKITKRGQNVTFRCDPISEHNRLYWYRQTLGQGPEFLTYFQNEAQLEKSRLLSDRFSAERPKGSFSTLEIQRTEQGDSAMYLCASSQWGYNPSTDTQYFGPGTRLTVL.

The V call is TRBV9, the J call TRBJ2-3, with 7 nucleotides matching TRBD2. The CDR3 sequence is 14 residues long. Looked up from germline, CDR1 is SGDLS and CDR2 is YYNGEE. V shed 1 base and J 5 bases; nucleotides not matched to a gene: 4. CDR3 amino acids: CASSVSGREDTQYF. The CDR3 region has the DNA TGTGCCAGCAGCGTATCGGGGAGGGAAGATACGCAGTATTTT.

V usage is TRBV6-1 and J usage is TRBJ1-2, with TRBD1 as a possible D gene (5 bases). The CDR3 covers 15 residues. V gave up 3 bases and J gave up 6 bases, with 17 bases separating them. From germline, CDR1 is MNHNS and CDR2 SASEGT. Written as DNA, the CDR3 is TGTGCCAGCAGTGAGAGAGTCGGGGGATTGGATGGCTACACCTTC. Translating it yields CASSERVGGLDGYTF.

The V call is TRBV5-1, the J call TRBJ2-1; TRBD1 matches at 10 bases. The V gene end was trimmed by 4 bases and the J gene end by 5 bases; junction bases not matched to a gene: 6. Germline-derived CDR1 and CDR2 are SGHRS and YFSETQ. This CDR3 is 15 amino acids long. The CDR3, as DNA: TGCGCCAGCAGCCCCCGGGACAGGGGAGACAATGAGCAGTTCTTC. Translation gives CASSPRDRGDNEQFF.

The chain joins TRBV7-9 to TRBJ1-1, with D possibly being TRBD1 (5 bases). Germline CDR1 reads SEHNR; CDR2 reads FQNEAQ (reference sequence). The CDR3 runs 14 residues. Trimming took 4 bases from V and 4 from J, leaving 13 bases between them. The CDR3 region has the DNA TGTGCCAGCAGCTCGGGACCCGTGCTCACTGAAGCTTTCTTT. It codes for CASSSGPVLTEAFF.

The chain combines TRBV6-1 with TRBJ1-2; D unresolved. Trimming took 8 bases from V and 4 from J, leaving 5 bases between them. The CDR3 loop spans 10 amino acids. The germline CDR1 and CDR2 sequences are MNHNS and SASEGT. The CDR3 sequence: CASGSYGYTF. The CDR3 nucleotides are TGTGCCAGCGGGAGCTATGGCTACACCTTC.

The chain has TRBV4-2 and TRBJ1-2; TRBD1 might be the D (5 bases). V dropped 4 bases and J dropped 8 bases, with 26 bases sitting between them. From germline, CDR1 is LGHNA and CDR2 YNFKEQ. The CDR3 consists of 17 residues. The CDR3: CASSLFIGGSSAYGYTF. CDR3 bases: TGTGCCAGCAGCCTTTTTATCGGGGGTTCCAGTGCGTACGGCTACACCTTC.

The J gene is TRBJ1-1, the V gene TRBV11-3, with a possible D match to TRBD1 (5 bases). CDR1 is SGHNT and CDR2 is YENEEA in the germline V gene. The V gene lost 0 bases and the J gene lost 4 bases, with 15 bases spanning the gap. The CDR3 length is 16 residues. The CDR3 reads CASSLDQWGESTEAFF. The DNA of the CDR3 is TGTGCCAGCAGCTTAGATCAATGGGGGGAAAGCACTGAAGCTTTCTTT. Supplemented by reference TRBV11-3 and TRBJ1-1, the full variable domain reads EAGVVQSPRYKIIEKKQPVAFWCNPISGHNTLYWYLQNLGQGPELLIRYENEEAVDDSQLPKDRFSAERLKGVDSTLKIQPAELGDSAVYLCASSLDQWGESTEAFFGQGTRLTVV.

Worth noting for this clone: This probably arose from a read error, given a far larger clone one base away. The sample holds other DNA sequences that translate to the same CDR3. DNA for the CDR3: TGTGCCAGCAGTGAACTAGCGGGAGGGCAAGAGACCCAGTACTTC. As protein: CASSELAGGQETQYF. V gene TRBV6-1 combines with J gene TRBJ2-5; 12 nucleotides align to TRBD2. CDR1 is MNHNS, CDR2 SASEGT, per germline. V gave up 2 bases and J gave up 2 bases; unmatched junction bases: 0. This CDR3 contains 15 residues.

The chain uses TRBV5-1 and TRBJ1-1; TRBD1 matches at 7 bases. The CDR3 length is 14 residues. CDR1 and CDR2 from the germline V gene are SGHRS and YFSETQ. V was pared by 4 bases and J by 5 bases, with 8 bases of the junction left unmatched. The CDR3, as DNA: TGCGCCAGCAGCACACAGGGGTCTGGAACTGAAGCTTTCTTT. It translates to CASSTQGSGTEAFF. Filled out from reference TRBV5-1 and TRBJ1-1, the complete variable domain reads KAGVTQTPRYLIKTRGQQVTLSCSPISGHRSVSWYQQTPGQGLQFLFEYFSETQRNKGNFPGRFSGRQFSNSRSEMNVSTLELGDSALYLCASSTQGSGTEAFFGQGTRLTVV.

CDR3 sequence reads: CASSLSLRESGNTIYF. The CDR3 DNA reads as TGTGCCAGCAGTTTATCCCTCAGGGAATCTGGAAACACCATATATTTT. This sequence joins TRBV27 and TRBJ1-3; maybe TRBD1 (5 bases). The CDR3 runs 16 residues. V dropped 0 bases and J dropped 1 base, with 10 bases sitting between them. Germline V gene sequence: CDR1 MNHEY, CDR2 SMNVEV (reference sequence).